The 30 T cell receptor beta chains given below trace back to one sample, sequenced in a study of shared clonotypes between healthy human individuals. Naive CD8 cells, CD45RO-negative and positively selected for CCR7, excluded terminally differentiated effector memory CD45RA+ cells. Sequencing used immunoSEQ multiplex PCR; TCRdb keeps in-frame clones, though not all of them. The table lists about 2.2 million clones, 93% of them singletons, with under 2% in the top ten. Sequenced: naive CD8+ T cells from PBMCs. The receptors derive from a man younger than 30 in good health. Some clones in this sample may be carry-over from other donors' samples.

The chain employs TRBV6-5 and TRBJ2-1; the match to TRBD2 covers 8 bases. The germline CDR1 and CDR2 sequences are MNHEY and SVGAGI. This CDR3 has 16 amino acids. With V trimmed by 0 bases and J by 6 bases, 7 bases remained unmatched. The DNA of the CDR3 is TGTGCCAGCAGTTACTCCCTAGCGGGTACTTCCAATGAGCAGTTCTTC. Protein sequence: CASSYSLAGTSNEQFF.

The chain uses TRBV5-1 and TRBJ2-7; perhaps TRBD1 as D (6 bases). The CDR3 covers 12 residues. V gave up 6 bases and J gave up 2 bases, with 9 bases separating them. Germline V gene sequence: CDR1 SGHRS, CDR2 YFSETQ. The CDR3 sequence is CASMGAAYEQYF. The CDR3 DNA reads as TGCGCCAGCATGGGGGCAGCCTACGAGCAGTACTTC.

The chain has TRBV7-9 and TRBJ2-1; D may be TRBD2 (6 bases). Germline values: CDR1 SEHNR, CDR2 FQNEAQ (reference sequence). V was shortened by 5 bases and J by 0 bases, with 23 bases between the two germline ends. CDR3 length: 19 residues. The CDR3 loop reads CASSPTLSSDPHSYNEQFF. For the CDR3, the DNA is TGTGCCAGCAGCCCGACCCTCTCTAGCGACCCGCACTCCTACAATGAGCAGTTCTTC.

The rearrangement uses TRBV18 and TRBJ2-5; TRBD1 aligns across 7 bases. Germline V gives CDR1 KGHSH, CDR2 LQKENI. CDR3 length: 16 residues. V shed 0 bases and J 4 bases; nucleotides not matched to a gene: 8. CDR3 protein: CASSPPLVSGGETQYF. Here the CDR3 DNA reads TGTGCCAGCTCACCACCATTAGTCTCAGGGGGAGAGACCCAGTACTTC.

The DNA for the CDR3 is TGTGCCAGCAGTGAAACTGGGGGCGCAGCTAAGGATGGGTATGAGCAGTTCTTC. It yields the protein CASSETGGAAKDGYEQFF. The chain is built from TRBV25-1 and TRBJ2-1; possibly TRBD1 for D (6 bases). CDR3 size: 18 residues. V lost 2 bases and J lost 8, with 25 bases in between. From germline, CDR1 is MGHDK and CDR2 SYGVNS.

This clone was recorded once. V is TRBV27 and J is TRBJ2-7; the match to TRBD1 covers 7 bases. Germline CDR1 and CDR2: MNHEY and SMNVEV (reference sequence). The CDR3 contains 15 residues. V shed 6 bases, J shed 2 bases, and the junction held 10 bases outside the gene matches. The CDR3 loop is CASRPDRRETYEQYF. CDR3 coding DNA: TGTGCCAGCAGACCGGACAGGAGAGAGACCTACGAGCAGTACTTC.

This chain links TRBV4-1 with TRBJ2-7; D is possibly TRBD2 (5 bases). Trimming removed 1 base from V and 7 bases from J, with 20 bases in between. The V gene's germline CDR1 is MGHRA and CDR2 YSYEKL. This CDR3 has 16 residues. The chain's CDR3 is CASSQGQEAWFEEQYF. CDR3 bases: TGCGCCAGCAGCCAAGGCCAGGAGGCATGGTTCGAAGAGCAGTACTTC.

The chain combines TRBV7-2 with TRBJ2-3, with D perhaps matching TRBD1 or TRBD2 (6 bases each). This CDR3 is 17 amino acids long. The germline gives CDR1 SGHTA, CDR2 FQGNSA. Trimming stripped 5 bases from V and 2 bases from J, with 20 bases between. The CDR3: CASSPRRGAGITDTQYF. The CDR3 bases are TGTGCCAGCAGCCCACGGAGGGGGGCGGGGATCACAGATACGCAGTATTTT.

V gene TRBV9 combines with J gene TRBJ2-7; D may correspond to TRBD1 or TRBD2 (5 bases each). The V and J ends lost 3 bases and 6 bases respectively, with 10 bases between them. In germline, CDR1 is SGDLS, CDR2 YYNGEE. The CDR3 consists of 12 residues. As DNA, the CDR3 is TGTGCCAGCAGCGGGAGGACACGCGAGCAGTACTTC. Its translation: CASSGRTREQYF. Full variable domain (rest looked up from reference TRBV9 and TRBJ2-7): DSGVTQTPKHLITATGQRVTLRCSPRSGDLSVYWYQQSLDQGLQFLIQYYNGEERAKGNILERFSAQQFPDLHSELNLSSLELGDSALYFCASSGRTREQYFGPGTRLTVT.

This clone has just a few counts. The V gene is TRBV6-1, the J gene TRBJ2-2; D is undetermined. This CDR3 has 13 residues. The V gene's germline CDR1 is MNHNS and CDR2 SASEGT. The germline V and J ends were trimmed by 2 bases and 8 bases, with 9 bases remaining between them. The CDR3 DNA is TGTGCCAGCAGTGAAATAAGGTCGGGGGAGCTGTTTTTT. This translates into CASSEIRSGELFF.

The chain has TRBV4-3 and TRBJ2-7; TRBD1 or TRBD2 may be the D gene (6 bases each). CDR1 is LGHNA and CDR2 is YSLEER in the germline V gene. Trimming pared 0 bases from V and 9 bases from J, leaving 21 bases between. This CDR3 is 16 amino acids long. DNA of the CDR3: TGCGCCAGCAGCCAAGACCCGGGGGCAGGGCTGAGGGCGCAGTACTTC. This translates into CASSQDPGAGLRAQYF.

About this clone itself: The same CDR3 is also encoded by other DNA sequences in this sample. V and J are TRBV5-1 and TRBJ2-7, with TRBD1 matching over 10 bases. Trimming took 2 bases from V and 2 from J; bases not matched to a gene: 1. Germline loops: CDR1 SGHRS, CDR2 YFSETQ. The CDR3 extends over 14 amino acids. In DNA, the CDR3 is TGCGCCAGCAGCTTTGGGACAGGGGCCTACGAGCAGTACTTC. Its protein product is CASSFGTGAYEQYF.

The chain joins TRBV10-3 to TRBJ2-3, with 13 bases matching TRBD2. CDR3 length equals 17 residues. V trimming: 10 bases; J trimming: 1 base; junction bases outside the gene matches: 11. CDR1 is ENHRY, CDR2 SYGVKD, per germline. CDR3 nucleotide sequence: TGTGCCACTGGAGGACTAGCGGGAGTCCCACGCACAGATACGCAGTATTTT. It translates to CATGGLAGVPRTDTQYF.

This chain uses TRBV2 with TRBJ1-3; possibly TRBD1 for D (6 bases). The germline V and J ends were trimmed by 7 bases and 2 bases, with 9 bases remaining between them. This CDR3 has 13 residues. CDR1 is SNHLY and CDR2 is FYNNEI in the germline V gene. The CDR3 is CASMAGAGNTIYF. The CDR3 coding sequence is TGTGCCAGCATGGCAGGGGCTGGAAACACCATATATTTT. Based on the CDR3 plus reference TRBV2 and TRBJ1-3, the full variable domain is EPEVTQTPSHQVTQMGQEVILRCVPISNHLYFYWYRQILGQKVEFLVSFYNNEISEKSEIFDDQFSVERPDGSNFTLKIRSTKLEDSAMYFCASMAGAGNTIYFGEGSWLTVV.

This clone was seen once. The chain carries TRBV6-1 and TRBJ2-7; 10 bases are shared with TRBD2. V shed 7 bases and J 6 bases; nucleotides not matched to a gene: 6. Germline V gene data show CDR1 as MNHNS and CDR2 as SASEGT. This CDR3 has 13 residues. The DNA for the CDR3 is TGTGCCAGCATAAAGCTAGCGGGAGTCGAGCAGTACTTC. It yields the protein CASIKLAGVEQYF.

The gene calls are TRBV27 and TRBJ2-5, with TRBD2 matching 8 bases. Germline CDR1 MNHEY, CDR2 SMNVEV (reference sequence). After removal of 4 bases from V and 5 bases from J, the junction contained 9 bases not matched to a gene. The CDR3 is 15 residues long. The CDR3 nucleotides are TGTGCCAGCAGTTCAAAGCGGGAGATGAGTGAGACCCAGTACTTC. This gives the protein CASSSKREMSETQYF.

This chain links TRBV16 with TRBJ2-1; D uncertain. Germline loops: CDR1 KGHSY, CDR2 FQNENV. V lost 1 base and J 5 bases, leaving 9 bases between the germline ends. CDR3 length: 14 amino acids. The CDR3 region has the DNA TGTGCCAGCAGCCAATTCCGGGCCAACAATGAGCAGTTCTTC. It encodes CASSQFRANNEQFF.

V and J are TRBV28 and TRBJ1-1, with no clear D. Deletions cut 1 base from V and 0 bases from J, with 12 bases between. Germline CDR1 and CDR2: MDHEN and SYDVKM. CDR3 size: 16 residues. The CDR3 loop is CASSLYSEPMNTEAFF. The CDR3 DNA reads TGTGCCAGCAGTTTATATTCGGAGCCCATGAACACTGAAGCTTTCTTT.

V gene TRBV5-1 combines with J gene TRBJ1-3; no firm D call. CDR1 is SGHRS, CDR2 YFSETQ, per germline. CDR3 size: 16 residues. Trimming shortened V by 0 bases and J by 4 bases, and 14 bases separated the two germline ends. The CDR3 reads CASSLEIGLNGNTIYF. The DNA for the CDR3 is TGCGCCAGCAGCTTGGAAATCGGTCTCAACGGAAACACCATATATTTT.

V and J are TRBV9 and TRBJ2-4; no clear D. CDR3 length equals 12 residues. Germline V gives CDR1 SGDLS, CDR2 YYNGEE. Trimming pared 4 bases from V and 1 base from J, leaving 3 bases between. The CDR3 DNA sequence: TGTGCCAGCAGCCCTGCCAAAAACATTCAGTACTTC. Translated, it gives CASSPAKNIQYF.

V usage is TRBV28 and J usage is TRBJ1-6; unclear D gene. The CDR3 is 13 amino acids. In germline, CDR1 is MDHEN, CDR2 SYDVKM. V was trimmed by 9 bases and J by 7 bases, leaving 13 bases between them. DNA of the CDR3: TGTGCCAGTGCCTTCGCGGGCAATTCACCCCTCCACTTT. Translated: CASAFAGNSPLHF.

J is TRBJ2-1 and V is TRBV19; D is uncertain. The CDR3 runs to 15 residues. V gave up 3 bases and J gave up 6 bases, with 15 bases separating them. Per the germline V gene, CDR1 is LNHDA and CDR2 is SQIVND (reference sequence). The CDR3 region has the DNA TGTGCCAGTAGTATTTGGTCGGAGTGGGGCAATGAGCAGTTCTTC. This gives the protein CASSIWSEWGNEQFF.

V is TRBV28 and J is TRBJ1-1; the D is unclear. V was trimmed by 3 bases and J by 1 base, leaving 15 bases between them. This CDR3 spans 16 amino acids. Germline V CDR1 and CDR2: MDHEN, SYDVKM. The CDR3 bases are TGTGCCAGCAGTTTCACGGGCGCCGGGTGGAACACTGAAGCTTTCTTT. Translated, it gives CASSFTGAGWNTEAFF.

The V and J genes are TRBV10-3 and TRBJ1-6; 7 bases map to TRBD1. J lost 4 bases, V lost 4 bases, and 1 base had no gene match. The CDR3 extends over 14 amino acids. In germline, CDR1 is ENHRY, CDR2 SYGVKD. CDR3 in DNA: TGTGCCATCAGTGCGGACAGGTATAATTCACCCCTCCACTTT. Translating gives CAISADRYNSPLHF.

This chain connects TRBV7-6 to TRBJ1-5; D gene unclear. The germline CDR1 and CDR2 sequences are SGHVS and FNYEAQ. This CDR3 has 13 amino acids. V was cut by 3 bases and J by 5 bases, with 8 bases left in between. The CDR3 DNA sequence: TGTGCCAGCAGCTTCGGCAGAGATCAGCCCCAGCATTTT. It translates to CASSFGRDQPQHF.

The genes are TRBV10-1 and TRBJ1-1; 11 nucleotides line up with TRBD1. Trimming removed 0 bases from V and 8 bases from J; junction bases left unmatched: 2. Germline V lookup: CDR1 WNHNN, CDR2 SYGVQD (reference sequence). The length of the CDR3 is 14 residues. DNA of the CDR3: TGCGCCAGCAGTGAGTCCCGGACAGGGGGCGAAGCTTTCTTT. Translated: CASSESRTGGEAFF.

This clone was counted a single time. The chain has TRBV11-2 and TRBJ2-7; TRBD1 matches at 10 bases. Trimming took 5 bases from V and 5 from J; bases not matched to a gene: 3. Germline-derived CDR1 and CDR2 are SGHAT and FQNNGV. This CDR3 spans 13 amino acids. CDR3 in amino acids: CASSRDRGHEQYF. CDR3 sequence (DNA): TGTGCCAGCAGCCGGGACAGGGGACACGAGCAGTACTTC.

The chain combines TRBV15 with TRBJ2-7; TRBD2 is a possible D gene (7 bases). This CDR3 has 14 residues. V dropped 5 bases and J dropped 3 bases, with 14 bases sitting between them. The germline CDR1 and CDR2 sequences are LNHNV and YYDKDF (reference sequence). CDR3: CATSEGGGDYEQYF. The CDR3, as DNA: TGTGCCACCAGCGAGGGGGGGGGCGACTACGAGCAGTACTTC. Combining the CDR3 with reference TRBV15 and TRBJ2-7 gives the whole variable domain DAMVIQNPRYQVTQFGKPVTLSCSQTLNHNVMYWYQQKSSQAPKLLFHYYDKDFNNEADTPDNFQSRRPNTSFCFLDIRSPGLGDTAMYLCATSEGGGDYEQYFGPGTRLTVT.

This chain links TRBV5-1 with TRBJ2-4; D is undetermined. The CDR3 spans 17 residues. The V gene lost 1 base and the J gene lost 5 bases, with 19 bases spanning the gap. Germline V lookup: CDR1 SGHRS, CDR2 YFSETQ. The CDR3 region is CASSLLTGTSLQNIQYF. For the CDR3, the DNA is TGCGCCAGCAGCTTGTTGACTGGAACGTCCCTTCAAAACATTCAGTACTTC.

This clone was seen only once. V is TRBV5-5 and J is TRBJ2-7; 8 nucleotides align to TRBD2. Germline CDR1 SGHKS, CDR2 YYEKEE (reference sequence). V lost 4 bases, J lost 2 bases, and 2 bases stayed unmatched. The CDR3 is made up of 13 amino acids. The CDR3 protein is CASSPGGAYEQYF. CDR3 nucleotides: TGTGCCAGCAGCCCGGGGGGGGCCTACGAGCAGTACTTC.